These 32 T cell receptor beta chains were sequenced from one sample in a study of T cell changes during pregnancy in multiple sclerosis. Sequencing used immunoSEQ multiplex PCR; TCRdb keeps in-frame clones, though not all of them. The repertoire holds 80,000 to 100,000 clones, around nine tenths seen once, with 0.76% in the top ten. Material: peripheral blood, obtained in the second trimester of pregnancy. The receptors were gathered from a female donor in good health, enrolled as a control in a pregnancy study.

In this sample, this clone turned up a few times. This chain uses TRBV19 with TRBJ2-1; D may be TRBD2 (6 bases). Per germline, CDR1 LNHDA and CDR2 SQIVND (reference sequence). The V end lost 3 bases, the J end lost 5 bases, and 17 bases lay between the germline ends. This CDR3 has 16 residues. The CDR3 loop reads CASSIWVLGGDNEQFF. CDR3 DNA sequence: TGTGCCAGTAGTATTTGGGTGCTAGGAGGGGACAATGAGCAGTTCTTC. The full variable domain, completed using reference TRBV19 and TRBJ2-1, is DGGITQSPKYLFRKEGQNVTLSCEQNLNHDAMYWYRQDPGQGLRLIYYSQIVNDFQKGDIAEGYSVSREKKESFPLTVTSAQKNPTAFYLCASSIWVLGGDNEQFFGPGTRLTVL.

The chain combines TRBV6-6 with TRBJ2-3; TRBD2 agrees at 10 bases. V lost 6 bases, J lost 2 bases, and 5 bases stayed unmatched. Germline CDR1 MNHNY, CDR2 SVGAGI (reference sequence). The CDR3 length is 15 residues. CDR3 sequence reads: CASRQTSGNTDTQYF. In DNA, the CDR3 is TGTGCCAGCAGGCAAACTAGCGGGAACACAGATACGCAGTATTTT.

J is TRBJ2-1 and V is TRBV14, with D perhaps matching TRBD2 (5 bases). V dropped 6 bases and J dropped 7 bases, with 16 bases sitting between them. Looked up from germline, CDR1 is SGHDN and CDR2 is FVKESK. This CDR3 has 14 amino acids. CDR3 in amino acids: CASSSGSDYNEQFF. As DNA, the CDR3 is TGTGCCAGCAGTTCTGGGAGCGACTATAATGAGCAGTTCTTC.

The rearrangement uses TRBV28 and TRBJ2-7; 10 bases map to TRBD1. J gave up 2 bases and V 3 bases, and 4 bases lay outside the gene matches. This CDR3 comprises 15 residues. CDR1 is MDHEN and CDR2 is SYDVKM in the germline V gene. CDR3 sequence reads: CASSFLGTGAYEQYF. Here the CDR3 DNA reads TGTGCCAGCAGTTTTCTGGGGACAGGGGCCTACGAGCAGTACTTC. The variable domain in full, with the rest retrieved from reference TRBV28 and TRBJ2-7, is DVKVTQSSRYLVKRTGEKVFLECVQDMDHENMFWYRQDPGLGLRLIYFSYDVKMKEKGDIPEGYSVSREKKERFSLILESASTNQTSMYLCASSFLGTGAYEQYFGPGTRLTVT.

The V call is TRBV6-5, the J call TRBJ1-5; D possibly corresponds to TRBD1 (6 bases). The CDR3 spans 13 residues. V shed 7 bases and J shed 1 base, with 8 bases lying between them. Germline V gene lookup returns CDR1 MNHEY and CDR2 SVGAGI. As DNA, the CDR3 is TGTGCCAGCACCACAGGGAGCAATCAGCCCCAGCATTTT. This sequence encodes CASTTGSNQPQHF.

J is TRBJ1-5 and V is TRBV4-1; D gene ambiguous. The CDR3 sequence is 14 residues long. Trimming cost V 4 bases and J 2 bases, with 9 bases left between them. The germline V gene has CDR1 MGHRA and CDR2 YSYEKL. The DNA of the CDR3 is TGCGCCAGCAGCCGAGAAGGAGGCAATCAGCCCCAGCATTTT. It codes for CASSREGGNQPQHF.

The chain couples TRBV10-3 to TRBJ1-1; D is perhaps TRBD1 (6 bases). CDR1 and CDR2 (germline): ENHRY, SYGVKD. This CDR3 has 17 residues. V lost 3 bases and J 1 base, leaving 18 bases between the germline ends. The CDR3 DNA is TGTGCCATCAGTGAATCCCTCGGCGGGGGGGCGAACACTGAAGCTTTCTTT. It is translated as CAISESLGGGANTEAFF.

The CDR3 bases are TGTGCCAGCTCATCGCAACAGGGGGCCCCATATAATTCACCCCTCCACTTT. Its protein product is CASSSQQGAPYNSPLHF. J is TRBJ1-6 and V is TRBV18, with TRBD1 identical over 9 bases. The junction had 9 bases not matched to a gene; V was cut back by 5 bases and J by 4 bases. Germline CDR1 and CDR2: KGHSH and LQKENI. CDR3 length: 17 amino acids.

The rearrangement joins TRBV19 to TRBJ1-2, with D possibly being TRBD1 (6 bases). This CDR3 spans 12 amino acids. The V and J ends lost 5 bases and 9 bases respectively, with 13 bases between them. From germline, CDR1 is LNHDA and CDR2 SQIVND (reference sequence). The CDR3: CASSPDRQSYTF. In DNA form, the CDR3 reads TGTGCCAGTAGTCCTGACAGGCAAAGCTACACCTTC.

The V and J genes are TRBV27 and TRBJ1-2; possible D gene TRBD1, 6 bases. The length of the CDR3 is 15 residues. Germline V CDR1 and CDR2: MNHEY, SMNVEV (reference sequence). V was clipped by 5 bases and J by 2 bases, with 15 bases between them. CDR3 DNA sequence: TGTGCCAGCAGTGTTTCCACAGGGCAAAACTATGGCTACACCTTC. Translation: CASSVSTGQNYGYTF.

The rearrangement uses TRBV6-1 and TRBJ2-7, with D perhaps TRBD2 (6 bases). This CDR3 comprises 14 residues. V lost 6 bases and J lost 0, with 12 bases in between. Germline V gene lookup returns CDR1 MNHNS and CDR2 SASEGT. The DNA of the CDR3 is TGTGCCAGCAGCGGGGCTAGCGTCTCCTACGAGCAGTACTTC. Its protein is CASSGASVSYEQYF.

A few counts support this clone. DNA of the CDR3: TGTGCCAGTAGCATGTGGACAGCGTCGAACACCGGGGAGCTGTTTTTT. Protein sequence: CASSMWTASNTGELFF. The gene calls are TRBV19 and TRBJ2-2; D is perhaps TRBD1 (6 bases). Germline values: CDR1 LNHDA, CDR2 SQIVND (reference sequence). The CDR3 is 16 amino acids. The V gene lost 6 bases and the J gene lost 0 bases, with 14 bases spanning the gap. Supplemented by reference TRBV19 and TRBJ2-2, the full variable domain reads DGGITQSPKYLFRKEGQNVTLSCEQNLNHDAMYWYRQDPGQGLRLIYYSQIVNDFQKGDIAEGYSVSREKKESFPLTVTSAQKNPTAFYLCASSMWTASNTGELFFGEGSRLTVL.

The chain has TRBV6-1 and TRBJ1-5; 7 bases are a match to TRBD1. There are 15 residues in the CDR3. CDR1 is MNHNS, CDR2 SASEGT, per germline. V lost 4 bases to trimming and J lost 7 bases; unmatched junction nucleotides: 10. The CDR3 loop reads CASSVQQGNRQPQHF. The CDR3 bases are TGTGCCAGCAGTGTACAACAGGGGAATAGGCAGCCCCAGCATTTT.

V and J are TRBV6-5 and TRBJ1-4, with D perhaps TRBD1 (6 bases). The V end lost 4 bases, the J end lost 5 bases, and 17 bases lay between the germline ends. Germline assignment: CDR1 MNHEY and CDR2 SVGAGI. The CDR3 totals 16 residues. The DNA for the CDR3 is TGTGCCAGCAGTTTGTCATCAGGGGCACGGAATGAAAAACTGTTTTTT. Translated: CASSLSSGARNEKLFF.

The chain combines TRBV11-3 with TRBJ2-1; a possible D gene is TRBD2 (7 bases). The CDR3 runs 15 residues. Per the germline V gene, CDR1 is SGHNT and CDR2 is YENEEA. The ends were cut back, 0 bases at V and 8 bases at J, with 14 bases in the middle. CDR3 sequence (DNA): TGTGCCAGCAGCTTAGAGGGAGGGGGACTATATGAGCAGTTCTTC. As protein: CASSLEGGGLYEQFF.

CDR3: CASSPRGTTYEQYF. The CDR3, as DNA: TGTGCCAGCTCACCACGTGGGACAACCTACGAGCAGTACTTC. V usage is TRBV18 and J usage is TRBJ2-7, with D perhaps matching TRBD1 (6 bases). The CDR3 is 14 amino acids. The germline V and J ends were trimmed by 1 base and 2 bases, with 9 bases remaining between them. The V gene's germline CDR1 is KGHSH and CDR2 LQKENI.

The rearrangement links TRBV7-9 to TRBJ2-7; 10 nucleotides line up with TRBD2. Trimming cost V 3 bases and J 0 bases; bases outside gene matches: 2. The CDR3 loop spans 15 amino acids. In germline, CDR1 is SEHNR, CDR2 FQNEAQ (reference sequence). CDR3 in amino acids: CASSFVAGGSYEQYF. The CDR3 DNA reads as TGTGCCAGCAGCTTCGTAGCGGGGGGCTCCTACGAGCAGTACTTC.

This clone was seen a single time. The DNA for the CDR3 is TGTGCCAGCAGCTTAGAAAGGGGAGGCCATGGCTACACCTTC. It translates to CASSLERGGHGYTF. This chain uses TRBV7-9 with TRBJ1-2, with D possibly matching TRBD1 (5 bases). This CDR3 is 14 amino acids long. Trimming pared 1 base from V and 6 bases from J, leaving 12 bases between. Germline assignment: CDR1 SEHNR and CDR2 FQNEAQ (reference sequence).

This chain connects TRBV2 to TRBJ1-5, with D perhaps matching TRBD1 (6 bases). The CDR3 is made up of 18 amino acids. CDR1 SNHLY and CDR2 FYNNEI come from the germline V gene. V was pared by 6 bases and J by 1 base, with 22 bases between. In DNA form, the CDR3 reads TGTGCCAGCAGCGAGGGGGTTCAGGGGATCGGAAGCAATCAGCCCCAGCATTTT. Its translation is CASSEGVQGIGSNQPQHF.

The chain links TRBV4-1 to TRBJ2-7, with TRBD1 identical over 7 bases. Germline loops: CDR1 MGHRA, CDR2 YSYEKL. Trimming removed 4 bases from V and 1 base from J; junction bases left unmatched: 4. The CDR3 is made up of 14 amino acids. The CDR3 sequence: CASSLHRGSYEQYF. CDR3 DNA: TGCGCCAGCAGCCTCCACAGGGGTTCCTACGAGCAGTACTTC.

V is TRBV5-1 and J is TRBJ1-1; D may be TRBD1 (6 bases). CDR1 is SGHRS and CDR2 is YFSETQ in the germline V gene. CDR3 length equals 15 residues. Between the trimmed V and J ends, which lost 1 base and 4 bases, there was a span of 14 bases. CDR3 residues: CASSLQGQGSTEAFF. As DNA, the CDR3 is TGCGCCAGCAGCTTGCAGGGGCAAGGATCCACTGAAGCTTTCTTT.

The chain couples TRBV27 to TRBJ2-1; 11 bases fit TRBD1. With 4 bases clipped from V and 2 bases from J, the junction kept 4 bases outside the gene matches. There are 16 residues in the CDR3. Looked up from germline, CDR1 is MNHEY and CDR2 is SMNVEV (reference sequence). The CDR3 loop reads CASSSGQGAAYNEQFF. The DNA of the CDR3 is TGTGCCAGCAGTTCAGGACAGGGGGCGGCCTACAATGAGCAGTTCTTC.

V is TRBV27 and J is TRBJ2-4; tentative D call: TRBD1 (5 bases). The CDR3 length is 14 residues. Trimming left V 5 bases short and J 8 bases short, with 16 bases between. Germline assignment: CDR1 MNHEY and CDR2 SMNVEV (reference sequence). Written as DNA, the CDR3 is TGTGCCAGCAGTACAACCGACAGAAGGGACATTCAGTACTTC. Its protein is CASSTTDRRDIQYF.

The genes are TRBV7-6 and TRBJ1-4; 8 bases fit TRBD1. The CDR3 covers 15 residues. Unmatched junction bases numbered 6, after V lost 5 bases and J lost 4 bases. Germline V gene data show CDR1 as SGHVS and CDR2 as FNYEAQ. CDR3 in DNA: TGTGCCAGCAGCCTAACAGGGGGGGATAATGAAAAACTGTTTTTT. Encoded protein: CASSLTGGDNEKLFF.

The chain recombines TRBV7-2 with TRBJ2-5, with 9 bases that match TRBD1. Germline V lookup: CDR1 SGHTA, CDR2 FQGNSA. This CDR3 spans 14 amino acids. V lost 5 bases, J lost 5 bases, and 6 bases stayed unmatched. This CDR3 is CASSPNRGHETQYF. Here the CDR3 DNA reads TGTGCCAGCAGCCCGAACAGGGGGCACGAGACCCAGTACTTC.

The rearrangement links TRBV6-5 to TRBJ2-7; 11 bases line up with TRBD1. The V gene's germline CDR1 is MNHEY and CDR2 SVGAGI. The CDR3 contains 13 residues. V was pared by 10 bases and J by 3 bases, with 5 bases of the junction left unmatched. CDR3 sequence (DNA): TGTGCCACCGGACAGGGGGCCCACTACGAGCAGTACTTC. Its translation: CATGQGAHYEQYF.

The rearrangement links TRBV27 to TRBJ2-7; 9 nucleotides match TRBD1. Germline values: CDR1 MNHEY, CDR2 SMNVEV (reference sequence). The J segment lost 0 bases and the V segment lost 5 bases, leaving 8 bases of the junction unmatched. The length of the CDR3 is 16 residues. The CDR3 DNA is TGTGCCAGCAGTCCACAGGGGGCGGGGAGCTCCTACGAGCAGTACTTC. Protein product: CASSPQGAGSSYEQYF.

The gene calls are TRBV7-8 and TRBJ1-4; 8 bases line up with TRBD1. Germline V lookup: CDR1 SGHVS, CDR2 FQNEAQ. This CDR3 is built from 15 residues. V lost 4 bases, J lost 8 bases, and 9 bases stayed unmatched. In DNA, the CDR3 is TGTGCCAGCAGCTACCGGGACAGGAATGGCGAAAAACTGTTTTTT. Amino acids: CASSYRDRNGEKLFF.

The chain combines TRBV18 with TRBJ1-1, with D possibly being TRBD1 (5 bases). In germline, CDR1 is KGHSH, CDR2 LQKENI. This CDR3 region has 13 residues. Deletions cut 2 bases from V and 6 bases from J, with 10 bases between. The CDR3 loop is CASSPGREAEAFF. In DNA form, the CDR3 reads TGTGCCAGCTCACCAGGCAGGGAGGCTGAAGCTTTCTTT.

The chain links TRBV2 to TRBJ2-7; no clear D gene. CDR1 SNHLY and CDR2 FYNNEI come from the germline V gene. The germline V and J ends were trimmed by 4 bases and 6 bases, with 10 bases remaining between them. The CDR3 covers 12 residues. CDR3 residues: CASSGNSLEQYF. Here the CDR3 DNA reads TGTGCCAGCAGTGGAAATAGCCTCGAGCAGTACTTC.

CDR3 DNA sequence: TGTGCCTGGAGTGGCCGGACAGGGGGCAACTACACCTTC. This codes for CAWSGRTGGNYTF. The chain carries TRBV30 and TRBJ1-2; TRBD1 matches 11 bases. Germline loops: CDR1 GTSNPN, CDR2 SVGIG (reference sequence). The CDR3 covers 13 residues. Unmatched junction bases numbered 5, after V lost 1 base and J lost 10 bases.

This chain joins TRBV5-4 and TRBJ1-2; no reliable D call. The CDR3 contains 13 residues. Looked up from germline, CDR1 is SGHNT and CDR2 is YYREEE (reference sequence). V dropped 1 base and J dropped 3 bases, with 7 bases sitting between them. The CDR3 DNA sequence: TGTGCCAGCAGCTTGCAGTACCACTATGGCTACACCTTC. It codes for CASSLQYHYGYTF.